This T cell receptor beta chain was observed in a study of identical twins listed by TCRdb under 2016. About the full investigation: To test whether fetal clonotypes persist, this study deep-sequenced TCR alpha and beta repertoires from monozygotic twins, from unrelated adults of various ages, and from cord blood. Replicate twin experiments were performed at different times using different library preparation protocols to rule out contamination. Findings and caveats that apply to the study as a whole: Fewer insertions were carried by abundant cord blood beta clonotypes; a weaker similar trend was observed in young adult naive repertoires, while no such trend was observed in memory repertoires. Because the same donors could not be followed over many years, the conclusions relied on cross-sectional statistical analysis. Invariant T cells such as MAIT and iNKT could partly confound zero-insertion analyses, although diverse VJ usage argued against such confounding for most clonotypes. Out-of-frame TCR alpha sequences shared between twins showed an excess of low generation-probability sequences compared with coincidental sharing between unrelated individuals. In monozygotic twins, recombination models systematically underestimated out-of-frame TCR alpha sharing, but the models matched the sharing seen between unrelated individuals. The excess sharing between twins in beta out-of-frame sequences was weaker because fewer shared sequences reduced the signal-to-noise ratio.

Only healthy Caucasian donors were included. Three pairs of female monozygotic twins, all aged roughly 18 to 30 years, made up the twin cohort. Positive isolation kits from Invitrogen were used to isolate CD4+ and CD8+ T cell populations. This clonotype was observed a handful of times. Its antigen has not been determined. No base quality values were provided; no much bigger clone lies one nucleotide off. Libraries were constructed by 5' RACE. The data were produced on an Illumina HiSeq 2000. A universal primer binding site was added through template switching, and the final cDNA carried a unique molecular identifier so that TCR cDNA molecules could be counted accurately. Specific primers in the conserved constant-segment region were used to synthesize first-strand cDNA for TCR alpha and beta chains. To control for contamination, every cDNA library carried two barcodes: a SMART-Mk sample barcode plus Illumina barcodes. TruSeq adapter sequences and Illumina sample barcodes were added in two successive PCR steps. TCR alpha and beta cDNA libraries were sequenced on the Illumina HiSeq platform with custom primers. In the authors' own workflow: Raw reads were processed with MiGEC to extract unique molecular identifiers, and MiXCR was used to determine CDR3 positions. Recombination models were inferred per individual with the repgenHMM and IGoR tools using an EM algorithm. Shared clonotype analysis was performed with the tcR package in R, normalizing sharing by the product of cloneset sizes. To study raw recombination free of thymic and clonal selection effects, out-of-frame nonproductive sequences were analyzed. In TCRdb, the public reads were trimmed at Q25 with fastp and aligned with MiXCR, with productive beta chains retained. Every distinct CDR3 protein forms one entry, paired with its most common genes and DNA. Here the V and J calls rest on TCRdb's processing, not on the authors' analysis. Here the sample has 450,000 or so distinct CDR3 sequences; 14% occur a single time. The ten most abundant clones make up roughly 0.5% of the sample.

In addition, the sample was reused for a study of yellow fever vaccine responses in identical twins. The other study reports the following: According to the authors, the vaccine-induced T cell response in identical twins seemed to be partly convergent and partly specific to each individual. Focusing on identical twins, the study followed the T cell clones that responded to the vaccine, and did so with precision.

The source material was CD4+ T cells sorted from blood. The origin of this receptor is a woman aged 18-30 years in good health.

The CDR3 here reads CASSSGDLNTEAFF. The DNA reads TGCGCCAGCAGCTCGGGAGATCTGAACACTGAAGCTTTCTTT. The receptor chain draws on TRBV5-1 and TRBJ1-1, with no confidently assigned D gene. Between the V and J ends, shortened by 3 bases and 0 bases respectively, the junction contains 9 bases. From cysteine to phenylalanine, the CDR3 is 14 amino acids long. Solely the CDR3 DNA is kept, with 42 bases framed from the first base. CDR1 and CDR2 were assigned from the germline V gene as SGHRS and YFSETQ. Here the CDR3 is joined to the reference TRBV5-1 and TRBJ1-1 genes, and the full variable domain is: KAGVTQTPRYLIKTRGQQVTLSCSPISGHRSVSWYQQTPGQGLQFLFEYFSETQRNKGNFPGRFSGRQFSNSRSEMNVSTLELGDSALYLCASSSGDLNTEAFFGQGTRLTVV.